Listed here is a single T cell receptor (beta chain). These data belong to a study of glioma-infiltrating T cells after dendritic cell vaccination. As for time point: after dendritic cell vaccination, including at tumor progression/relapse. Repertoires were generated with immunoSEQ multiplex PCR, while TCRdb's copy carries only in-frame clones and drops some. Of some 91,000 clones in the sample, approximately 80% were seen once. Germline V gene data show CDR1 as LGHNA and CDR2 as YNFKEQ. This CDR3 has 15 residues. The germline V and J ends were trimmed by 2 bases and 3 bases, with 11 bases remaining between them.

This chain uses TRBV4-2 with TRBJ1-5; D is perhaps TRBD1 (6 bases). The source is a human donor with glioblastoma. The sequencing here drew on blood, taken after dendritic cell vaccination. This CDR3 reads CASSQTQGFNQPQHF. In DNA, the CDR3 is TGTGCCAGCAGCCAAACCCAGGGGTTCAATCAGCCCCAGCATTTT.